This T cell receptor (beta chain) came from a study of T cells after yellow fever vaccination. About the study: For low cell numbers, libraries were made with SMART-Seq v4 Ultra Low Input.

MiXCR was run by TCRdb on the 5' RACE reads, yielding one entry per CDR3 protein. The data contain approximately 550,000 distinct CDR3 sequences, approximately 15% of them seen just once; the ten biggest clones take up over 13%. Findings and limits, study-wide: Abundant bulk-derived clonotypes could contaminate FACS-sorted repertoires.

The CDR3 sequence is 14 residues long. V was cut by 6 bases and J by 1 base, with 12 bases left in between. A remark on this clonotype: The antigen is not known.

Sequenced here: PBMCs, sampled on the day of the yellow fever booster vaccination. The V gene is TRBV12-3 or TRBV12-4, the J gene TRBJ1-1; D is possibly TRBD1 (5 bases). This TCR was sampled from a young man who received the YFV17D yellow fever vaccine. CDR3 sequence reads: CASSFGHRNTEAFF. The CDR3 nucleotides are TGTGCCAGCAGCTTTGGACACCGGAACACTGAAGCTTTCTTT.